This TCR beta chain emerged from a study of shared clonotypes between healthy human individuals. V shed 3 bases and J 3 bases; nucleotides not matched to a gene: 4. This CDR3 is 15 amino acids long. CDR1 and CDR2 (germline): SGHDN, FVKESK. Profiled with immunoSEQ multiplex PCR; TCRdb holds only in-frame clones, not every one. The table lists about 1.4 million clones, approximately 96% of them singletons, with approximately 1.1% in the top ten. The TCR sequence derives from a man between 25 and 39 years old in good health. Sequencing was done on a sample of naive CD4+ T cells sorted from blood. Subset denoted: CD45RA+ positively selected. The V gene is TRBV14, the J gene TRBJ1-5; 8 positions match TRBD1. CDR3: CASSQKTGVNQPQHF. The CDR3, as DNA: TGTGCCAGCAGCCAGAAGACAGGGGTCAATCAGCCCCAGCATTTT. Variable domain in full (rest from reference TRBV14 and TRBJ1-5): EAGVTQFPSHSVIEKGQTVTLRCDPISGHDNLYWYRRVMGKEIKFLLHFVKESKQDESGMPNNRFLAERTGGTYSTLKVQPAELEDSGVYFCASSQKTGVNQPQHFGDGTRLSIL.